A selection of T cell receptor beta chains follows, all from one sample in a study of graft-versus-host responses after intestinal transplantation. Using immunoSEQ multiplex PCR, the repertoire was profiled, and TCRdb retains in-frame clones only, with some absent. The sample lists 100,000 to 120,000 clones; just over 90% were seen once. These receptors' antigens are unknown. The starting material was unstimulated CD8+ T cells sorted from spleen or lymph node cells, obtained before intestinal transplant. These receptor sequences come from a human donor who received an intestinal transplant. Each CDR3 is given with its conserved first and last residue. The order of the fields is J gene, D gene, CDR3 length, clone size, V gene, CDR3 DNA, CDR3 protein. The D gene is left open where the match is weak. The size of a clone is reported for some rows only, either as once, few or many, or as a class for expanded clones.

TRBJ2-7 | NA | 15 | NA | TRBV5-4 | TGTGCCAGCAGCCCCAGGGCAGGGGTCTCCTACGAGCAGTACTTC | CASSPRAGVSYEQYF
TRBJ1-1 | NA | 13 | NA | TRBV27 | TGTGCCAGCAGTTTTAACCAGGCCCTTGAAGCTTTCTTT | CASSFNQALEAFF
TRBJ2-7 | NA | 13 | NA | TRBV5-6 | TGTGCCAGCAGCTTTGGGACTTCCTACGAGCAGTACTTC | CASSFGTSYEQYF
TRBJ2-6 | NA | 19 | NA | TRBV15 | TGTGCCACCAGCAGAGATCCAGTTTCGGGGGTCTCTGGGGCCAACGTCCTGACTTTC | CATSRDPVSGVSGANVLTF
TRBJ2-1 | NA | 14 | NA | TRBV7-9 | TGTGCCAGCAGACTAGCCATTTCCTACAATGAGCAGTTCTTC | CASRLAISYNEQFF
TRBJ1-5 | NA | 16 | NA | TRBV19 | TGTGCCAGTAGTATCAGGGCCGGCGGGAGCAATCAGCCCCAGCATTTT | CASSIRAGGSNQPQHF
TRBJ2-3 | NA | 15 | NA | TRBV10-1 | TGCGCCAGCAGTGAAGTTGGGCCGAGACCAGATACGCAGTATTTT | CASSEVGPRPDTQYF
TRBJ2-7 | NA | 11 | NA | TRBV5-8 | TGTGCCAGCAGCTTGGAATACGAGCAGTACTTC | CASSLEYEQYF
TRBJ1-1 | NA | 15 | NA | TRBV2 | TGTGCCAGCAGGGAGAGGGTTGATATGAACACTGAAGCTTTCTTT | CASRERVDMNTEAFF
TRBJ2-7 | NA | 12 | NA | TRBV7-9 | TGTGCCAGCAGCTTAGAACGTGTCGAGCAGTACTTC | CASSLERVEQYF
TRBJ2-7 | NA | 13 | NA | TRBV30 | TGTGCCTGGAGTGTAGGGGGTAGTGGCGAGCAGTACTTC | CAWSVGGSGEQYF
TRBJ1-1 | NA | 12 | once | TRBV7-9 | TGTGCCAGCAGCGGAGAGAGGTCTGAAGCTTTCTTT | CASSGERSEAFF
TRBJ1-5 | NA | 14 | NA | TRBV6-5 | TGTGCCAGCAGTAATAACCCCAGGGGAGAGACCCAGCATTTT | CASSNNPRGETQHF
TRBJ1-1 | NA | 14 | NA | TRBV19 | TGTGCCAGTAGTATCCGGACAGTTAACACTGAAGCTTTCTTT | CASSIRTVNTEAFF
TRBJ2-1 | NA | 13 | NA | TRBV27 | TGTGCCAGCAGTCCCCCCCTCCTCAATGAGCAGTTCTTC | CASSPPLLNEQFF
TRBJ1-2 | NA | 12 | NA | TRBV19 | TGTGCCAGTAGTAGCGTTTACTATGGCTACACCTTC | CASSSVYYGYTF
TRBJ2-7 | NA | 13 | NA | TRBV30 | TGTGCCTGGAGTGACAATGGATGGTCGGAGCAGTACTTC | CAWSDNGWSEQYF
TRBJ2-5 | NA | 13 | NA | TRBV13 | TGTGCCAGCAGCTTAGAAAGCCAAGAGACCCAGTACTTC | CASSLESQETQYF
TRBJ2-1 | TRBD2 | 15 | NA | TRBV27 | TGTGCCAGCAACGGTGGCGGGAGTTTGAACAATGAGCAGTTCTTC | CASNGGGSLNNEQFF
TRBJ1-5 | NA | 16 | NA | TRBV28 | TGTGCCAGCAGTTTATCTCTAGACGGGGGCGGTCAGCCCCAGCATTTT | CASSLSLDGGGQPQHF
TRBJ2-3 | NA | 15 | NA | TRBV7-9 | TGTGCCAGCAGCTTACTTGGACAGTACACAGATACGCAGTATTTT | CASSLLGQYTDTQYF
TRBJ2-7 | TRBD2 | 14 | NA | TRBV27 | TGTGCCAGCCGCTTTGCGGGAGGAATGTGGGAGCAGTACTTC | CASRFAGGMWEQYF
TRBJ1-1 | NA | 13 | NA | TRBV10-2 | TGCGCCAGCAGTGAGACCGGGTTTAATGGAGCTTTCTTT | CASSETGFNGAFF
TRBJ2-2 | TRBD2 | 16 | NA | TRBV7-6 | TGTGCCAGCAGCTTAGCGACACTAGCGGGAGAGGGGGAGCTGTTTTTT | CASSLATLAGEGELFF
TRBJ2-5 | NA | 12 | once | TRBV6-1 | TGTGCCAGCAGTGAATTCGGGGAGACCCAGTACTTC | CASSEFGETQYF
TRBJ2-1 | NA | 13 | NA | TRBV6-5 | TGTGCCAGCAGTGCAGGCTCCTACAATGAGCAGTTCTTC | CASSAGSYNEQFF
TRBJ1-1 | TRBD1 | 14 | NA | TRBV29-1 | TGCAGCGTTGTACTACAGGGGAATTTAGCTGAAGCTTTCTTT | CSVVLQGNLAEAFF
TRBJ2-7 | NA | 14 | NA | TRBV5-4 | TGTGCCAGCAGCCTGGGGTTGAGCGGCTACGAGCAGTACTTC | CASSLGLSGYEQYF
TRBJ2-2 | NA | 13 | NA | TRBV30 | TGTGCCTGGGATGGGGGCCCGACCGGGGAGCTGTTTTTT | CAWDGGPTGELFF
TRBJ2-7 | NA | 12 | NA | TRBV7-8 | TGTGCCAGCAGGTACGACGGCTACGAGCAGTACTTC | CASRYDGYEQYF
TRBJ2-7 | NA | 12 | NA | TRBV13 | TGTGCCAGCAGCTGGGCCTCGGGCGAGCAGTACTTC | CASSWASGEQYF
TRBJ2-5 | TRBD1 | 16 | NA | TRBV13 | TGTGCCAGCAGCCCCTTGGGGGGGGGACAGGGTGAGACCCAGTACTTC | CASSPLGGGQGETQYF
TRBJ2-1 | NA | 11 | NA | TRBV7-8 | TGTGCCAGCAGCTTGGCGAATGAGCAGTTCTTC | CASSLANEQFF
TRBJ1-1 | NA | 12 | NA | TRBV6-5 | TGTGCCAGCAGTTGGCCGAACACTGAAGCTTTCTTT | CASSWPNTEAFF
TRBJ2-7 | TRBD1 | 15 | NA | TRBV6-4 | TGTGCCAGCAGTGTCGACGGACAGGTCCCCTACGAGCAGTACTTC | CASSVDGQVPYEQYF
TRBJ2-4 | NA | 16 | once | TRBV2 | TGTGCCAGCAGTGAACAGCCCATTGCGGCCAAAAACATTCAGTACTTC | CASSEQPIAAKNIQYF
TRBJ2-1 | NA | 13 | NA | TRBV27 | TGTGCCAGCAGTTCTTTCCAGGGCAATGAGCAGTTCTTC | CASSSFQGNEQFF
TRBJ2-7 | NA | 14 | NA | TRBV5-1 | TGCGCCAGCAGCTTACTCGGGGCCACCTACGAGCAGTACTTC | CASSLLGATYEQYF
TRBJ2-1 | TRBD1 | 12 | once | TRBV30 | TGTGCCTGGGGAGGACAGGGCAATGAGCAGTTCTTC | CAWGGQGNEQFF
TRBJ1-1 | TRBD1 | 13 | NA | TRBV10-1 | TGCGCCAGCAGCCTCGGACAGGGAACTGAAGCTTTCTTT | CASSLGQGTEAFF
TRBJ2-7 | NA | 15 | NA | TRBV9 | TGTGCCAGCAGCGTAGCTGACGGGAGATACTACGAGCAGTACTTC | CASSVADGRYYEQYF
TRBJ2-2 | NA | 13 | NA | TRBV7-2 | TGTGCCAGCAGCCTCACACCGGTCGGGGAGCTGTTTTTT | CASSLTPVGELFF
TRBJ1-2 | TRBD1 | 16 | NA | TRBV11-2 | TGTGCCAGCAGCTTAGATCCCAGGGGGCAAGGGTATGGCTACACCTTC | CASSLDPRGQGYGYTF
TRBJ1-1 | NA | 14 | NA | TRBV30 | TGTGCCTGGAGTGTACTTAGGGGAAACACTGAAGCTTTCTTT | CAWSVLRGNTEAFF
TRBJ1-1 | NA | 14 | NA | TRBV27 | TGTGCCAGCAGTCCCGCCCCAGGAAACCCTGAAGCTTTCTTT | CASSPAPGNPEAFF
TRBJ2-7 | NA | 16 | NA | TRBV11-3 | TGTGCCAGCAGCTCTAATACCCCGGACGCCTACTACGAGCAGTACTTC | CASSSNTPDAYYEQYF
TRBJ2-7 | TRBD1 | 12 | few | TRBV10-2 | TGCGCCTCCGGGACAGGACCTTACGAGCAGTACTTC | CASGTGPYEQYF
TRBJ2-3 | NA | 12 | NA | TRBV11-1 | TGTGCCAGCAGCCGCGAAGGGGATACGCAGTATTTT | CASSREGDTQYF
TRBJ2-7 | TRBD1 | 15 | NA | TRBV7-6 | TGTGCCAGCAGCCCGGTTATGCAGGGGGCCTACGAGCAGTACTTC | CASSPVMQGAYEQYF
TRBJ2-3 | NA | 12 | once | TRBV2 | TGTGCCAGCAGGGGACGGAGAGATACGCAGTATTTT | CASRGRRDTQYF
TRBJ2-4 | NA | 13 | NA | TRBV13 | TGTGCCAGCAGCCAGGGGTCTTGGAACATTCAGTACTTC | CASSQGSWNIQYF
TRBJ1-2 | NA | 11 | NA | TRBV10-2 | TGCGCCACTCAGGGGTTACATGGCTACACCTTC | CATQGLHGYTF
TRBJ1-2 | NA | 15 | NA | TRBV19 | TGTGCCAGTAGTCCCTGGGACACTGATGGAGGAGGCTACACCTTC | CASSPWDTDGGGYTF